The clone carrying this T cell receptor beta chain was seen only a few times. Time point denoted: newly diagnosed GD, antithyroid drugs for less than 3 months. RNA from PBMCs was the source of the TCR library. The entry originates in a study of regulatory T cells in long-lasting Graves disease. Trimming removed 0 bases from V and 2 bases from J, with 8 bases in between. CDR3 length: 14 amino acids. CDR1 is SGHRS and CDR2 is YFSETQ in the germline V gene. Investigators prepared the TCR beta libraries by applying iRepertoire HTBI primers and Arm-PCR of CDR3 regions. In TCRdb, the multiplex PCR reads were re-called with MiXCR into one record per CDR3 protein. The sample holds 440,000 or so distinct CDR3 sequences, 14% to 15% seen once. This same sample was also part of a study on T cells in Graves' hyperthyroidism and ophthalmopathy. Per that paper: Hyperthyroidism patients were newly diagnosed, had disease duration under 2 months, and were aged 18 to 65 years.

This sequence was found in a woman aged 25 to 39 with Graves disease. The material sequenced was peripheral blood mononuclear cells (PBMCs), taken at new diagnosis, from a patient treated with antithyroid drugs. This chain uses TRBV5-1 with TRBJ2-5; D ambiguous. CDR3 loop: CASSLGSLQETQYF. The CDR3 DNA follows: TGCGCCAGCAGCTTGGGATCACTACAAGAGACCCAGTACTTC.